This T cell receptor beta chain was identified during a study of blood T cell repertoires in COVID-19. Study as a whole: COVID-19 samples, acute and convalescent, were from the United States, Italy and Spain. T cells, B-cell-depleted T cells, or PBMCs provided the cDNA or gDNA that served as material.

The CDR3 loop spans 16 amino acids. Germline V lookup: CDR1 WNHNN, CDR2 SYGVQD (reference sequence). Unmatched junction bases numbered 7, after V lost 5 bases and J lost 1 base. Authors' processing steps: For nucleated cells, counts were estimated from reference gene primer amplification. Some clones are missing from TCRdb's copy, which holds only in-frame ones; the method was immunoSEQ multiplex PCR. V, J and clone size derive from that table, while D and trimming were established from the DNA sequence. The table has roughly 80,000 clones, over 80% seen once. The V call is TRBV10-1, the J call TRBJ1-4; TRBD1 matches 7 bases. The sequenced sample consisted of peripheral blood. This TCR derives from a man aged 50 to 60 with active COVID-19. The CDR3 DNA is TGCGCCAGCAGTCTCCTACACAGGGGAACTAATGAAAAACTGTTTTTT. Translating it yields CASSLLHRGTNEKLFF.